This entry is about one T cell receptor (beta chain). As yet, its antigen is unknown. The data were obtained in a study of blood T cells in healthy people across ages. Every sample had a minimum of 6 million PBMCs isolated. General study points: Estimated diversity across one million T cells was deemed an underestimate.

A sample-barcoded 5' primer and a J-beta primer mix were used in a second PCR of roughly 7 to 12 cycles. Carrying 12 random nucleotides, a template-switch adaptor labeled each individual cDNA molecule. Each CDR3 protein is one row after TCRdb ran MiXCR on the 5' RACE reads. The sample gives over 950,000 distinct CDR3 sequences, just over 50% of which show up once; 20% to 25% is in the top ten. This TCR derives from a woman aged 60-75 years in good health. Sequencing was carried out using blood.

CDR3 protein: CSCRDYEETQYF. The CDR3 nucleotides read TGCAGCTGCCGGGACTATGAAGAGACCCAGTACTTC. V is TRBV29-1 and J is TRBJ2-5; 7 positions agree with TRBD2. Germline V gene sequence: CDR1 SQVTM, CDR2 ANQGSEA. The trim removed 8 bases at V and 3 bases at J, leaving 6 bases unmatched. The CDR3 runs 12 residues.